Listed below are T cell receptor beta chains from one sample, sequenced in a study of blood T cells in healthy people across ages. TCRdb re-derived calls from the 5' RACE reads in MiXCR, one entry per CDR3 protein. This sample has about 1.8 million distinct CDR3 sequences, with 40% to 55% found just once. Sequencing was done on a sample of blood. These receptor sequences come from a woman in her forties in good health. Each CDR3 is given with its conserved first and last residue. The order of the fields is D gene, V gene, CDR3 protein. A D gene is named only where the DNA matches it firmly.

NA | TRBV10-3 | CAISDHQGAGEKLFF
TRBD2 | TRBV27 | CASSPNPSGVSLYEQYF
NA | TRBV14 | CASSQVGDPYNEQFF
NA | TRBV6-2/TRBV6-3 | CASKQAGRYGYTF
TRBD1 | TRBV18 | CAGSPRQGGEQYF
TRBD1 | TRBV6-2/TRBV6-3 | CASTRAGTAYNEQYF
TRBD2 | TRBV7-2 | CASSLAPSGESKNIQYF
TRBD1 | TRBV15 | CATSRGTGGSQPQHF
NA | TRBV20-1 | CSAGQGGTYEQYF
NA | TRBV7-2 | CASSLKSGGSDTQYF
NA | TRBV6-6 | CASSPPTTGAQETQYF
TRBD2 | TRBV7-2 | CASSFFRASGRDTQYF
NA | TRBV7-3 | CASSPVAGDNGYTF
NA | TRBV29-1 | CSVEDPQVRETQYF
NA | TRBV12-3/TRBV12-4 | CASSGDQAGNIQYF
NA | TRBV20-1 | CSASPDRTYEQYF
NA | TRBV27 | CASSLGALSPLHF
NA | TRBV11-2 | CASSLGGGRRNSPLHF
NA | TRBV28 | CASSFNLVYNEQYF
TRBD2 | TRBV20-1 | CSARDRTSGVETQYF
NA | TRBV7-2 | CASSLVIGEQYF
TRBD1 | TRBV7-2 | CASSPTMTGDYGYTF
NA | TRBV7-9 | CASSLVLDRLFNSPLHF
TRBD2 | TRBV3-1 | CASSPAGLRYEQYF
NA | TRBV27 | CASWSRREAFF
NA | TRBV6-2/TRBV6-3 | CASLSTGGSSPLHF
NA | TRBV29-1 | CSVESYYGYTF
NA | TRBV15 | CATSRSVLSPDSPLHF
NA | TRBV20-1 | CSARGLTSNEQYF